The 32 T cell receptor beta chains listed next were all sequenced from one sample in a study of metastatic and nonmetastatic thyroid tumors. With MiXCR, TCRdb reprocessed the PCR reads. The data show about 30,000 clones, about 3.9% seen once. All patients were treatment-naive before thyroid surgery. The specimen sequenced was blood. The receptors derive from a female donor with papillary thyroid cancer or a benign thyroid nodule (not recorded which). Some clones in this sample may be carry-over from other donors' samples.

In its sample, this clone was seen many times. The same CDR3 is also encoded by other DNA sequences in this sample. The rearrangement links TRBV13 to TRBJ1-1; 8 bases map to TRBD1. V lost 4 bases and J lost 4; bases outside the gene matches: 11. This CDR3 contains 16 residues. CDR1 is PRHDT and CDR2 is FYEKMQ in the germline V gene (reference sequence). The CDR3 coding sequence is TGTGCCAGCAGCTCCCGGGACAGGAGAGTAGGCACTGAAGCTTTCTTT. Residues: CASSSRDRRVGTEAFF.

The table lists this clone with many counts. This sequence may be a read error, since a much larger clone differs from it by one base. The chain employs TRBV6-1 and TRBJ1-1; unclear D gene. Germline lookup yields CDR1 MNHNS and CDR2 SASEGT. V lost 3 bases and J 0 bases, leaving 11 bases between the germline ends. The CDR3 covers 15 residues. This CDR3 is CASSDSRDMNTEAFF. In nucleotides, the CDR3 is TGTGCCAGCAGTGACAGTCGGGATATGAACACTGAAGCTTTCTTT.

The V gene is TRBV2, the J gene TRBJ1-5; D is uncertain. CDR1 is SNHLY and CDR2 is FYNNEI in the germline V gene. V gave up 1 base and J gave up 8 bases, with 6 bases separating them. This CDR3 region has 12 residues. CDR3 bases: TGTGCCAGCAGTGAAGGTCGGGAGCCCCAGCATTTT. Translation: CASSEGREPQHF.

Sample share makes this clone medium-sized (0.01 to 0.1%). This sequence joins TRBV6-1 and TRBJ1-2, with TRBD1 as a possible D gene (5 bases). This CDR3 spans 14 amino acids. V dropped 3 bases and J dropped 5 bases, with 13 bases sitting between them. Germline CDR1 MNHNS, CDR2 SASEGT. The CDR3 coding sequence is TGTGCCAGCAGTGATCTTCCCAGGGTTTATGGCTACACCTTC. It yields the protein CASSDLPRVYGYTF.

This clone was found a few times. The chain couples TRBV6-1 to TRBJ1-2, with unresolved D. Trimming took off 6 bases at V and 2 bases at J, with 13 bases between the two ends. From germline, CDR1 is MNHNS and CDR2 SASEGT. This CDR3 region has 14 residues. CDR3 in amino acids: CASSLRSGNYGYTF. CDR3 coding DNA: TGTGCCAGCAGCCTAAGGTCCGGGAACTATGGCTACACCTTC.

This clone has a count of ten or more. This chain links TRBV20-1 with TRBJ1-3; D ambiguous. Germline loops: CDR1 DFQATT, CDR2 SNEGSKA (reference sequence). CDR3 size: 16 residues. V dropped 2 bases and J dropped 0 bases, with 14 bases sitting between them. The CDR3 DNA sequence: TGCAGTGCTAGAAAAGCCGACGGTTCCTCTGGAAACACCATATATTTT. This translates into CSARKADGSSGNTIYF.

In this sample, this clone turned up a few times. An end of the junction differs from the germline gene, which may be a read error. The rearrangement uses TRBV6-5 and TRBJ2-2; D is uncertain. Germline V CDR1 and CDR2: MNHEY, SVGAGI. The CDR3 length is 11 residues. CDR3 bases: TGTTCCAGCATTTTAACCGGGGAGCTGTTTTTT. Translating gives CSSILTGELFF.

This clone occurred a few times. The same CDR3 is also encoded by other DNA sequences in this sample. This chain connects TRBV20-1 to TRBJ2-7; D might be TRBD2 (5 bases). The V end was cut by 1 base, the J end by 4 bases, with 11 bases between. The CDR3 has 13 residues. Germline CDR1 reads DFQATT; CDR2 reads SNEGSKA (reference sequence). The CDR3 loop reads CSARGLAGYEQYF. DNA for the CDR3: TGCAGTGCTAGAGGGCTAGCAGGTTACGAGCAGTACTTC.

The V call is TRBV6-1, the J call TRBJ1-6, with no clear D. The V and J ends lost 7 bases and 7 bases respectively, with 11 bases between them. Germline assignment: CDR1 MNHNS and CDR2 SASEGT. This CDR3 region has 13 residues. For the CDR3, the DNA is TGTGCCAGCAAAGAACGTTTGAATTCACCCCTCCACTTT. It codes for CASKERLNSPLHF.

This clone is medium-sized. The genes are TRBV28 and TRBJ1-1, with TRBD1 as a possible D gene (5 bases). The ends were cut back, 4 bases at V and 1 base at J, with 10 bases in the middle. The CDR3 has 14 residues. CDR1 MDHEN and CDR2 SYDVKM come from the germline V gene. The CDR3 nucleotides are TGTGCCAGCAGTTCTCCGGGGGAGAACACTGAAGCTTTCTTT. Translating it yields CASSSPGENTEAFF. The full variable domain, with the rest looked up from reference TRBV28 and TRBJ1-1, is DVKVTQSSRYLVKRTGEKVFLECVQDMDHENMFWYRQDPGLGLRLIYFSYDVKMKEKGDIPEGYSVSREKKERFSLILESASTNQTSMYLCASSSPGENTEAFFGQGTRLTVV.

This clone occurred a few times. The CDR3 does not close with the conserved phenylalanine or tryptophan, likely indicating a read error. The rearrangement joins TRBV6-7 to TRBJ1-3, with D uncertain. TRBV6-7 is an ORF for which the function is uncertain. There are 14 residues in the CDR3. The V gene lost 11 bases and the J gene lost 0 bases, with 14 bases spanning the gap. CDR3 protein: CAPPEKLSGNTIYS. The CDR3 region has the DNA TGTGCCCCTCCCGAGAAGCTCTCTGGAAACACCATATATTCT.

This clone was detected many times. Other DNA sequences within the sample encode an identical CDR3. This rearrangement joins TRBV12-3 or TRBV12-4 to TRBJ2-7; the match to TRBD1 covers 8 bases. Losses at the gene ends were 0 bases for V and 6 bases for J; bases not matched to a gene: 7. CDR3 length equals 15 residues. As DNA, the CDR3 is TGTGCCAGCAGTTTAGCTAGGACAGGGTTGAGCGAGCAGTACTTC. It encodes CASSLARTGLSEQYF.

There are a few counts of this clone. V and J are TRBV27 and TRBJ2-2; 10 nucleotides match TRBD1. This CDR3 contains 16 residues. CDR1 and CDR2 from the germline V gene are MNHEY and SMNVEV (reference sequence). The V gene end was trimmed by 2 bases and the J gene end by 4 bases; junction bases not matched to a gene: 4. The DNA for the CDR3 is TGTGCCAGCAGTTTAGGGACAGGGGTATCCACCGGGGAGCTGTTTTTT. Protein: CASSLGTGVSTGELFF.

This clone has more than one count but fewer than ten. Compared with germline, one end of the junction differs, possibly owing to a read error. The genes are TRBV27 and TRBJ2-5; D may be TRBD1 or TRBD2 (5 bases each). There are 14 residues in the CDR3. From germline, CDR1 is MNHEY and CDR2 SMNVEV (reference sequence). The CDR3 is CVSSLRLWGETQYF. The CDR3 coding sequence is TGTGTCAGCAGTTTAAGGCTGTGGGGGGAGACCCAGTACTTC.

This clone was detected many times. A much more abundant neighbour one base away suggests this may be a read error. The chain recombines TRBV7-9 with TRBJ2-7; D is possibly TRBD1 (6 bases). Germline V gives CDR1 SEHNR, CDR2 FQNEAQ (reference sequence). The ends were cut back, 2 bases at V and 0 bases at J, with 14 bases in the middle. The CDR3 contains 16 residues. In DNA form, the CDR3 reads TGTGCCAGCAGCTTAACCCCCAGGACAGACTCCTACGAGCAGTACTTC. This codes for CASSLTPRTDSYEQYF.

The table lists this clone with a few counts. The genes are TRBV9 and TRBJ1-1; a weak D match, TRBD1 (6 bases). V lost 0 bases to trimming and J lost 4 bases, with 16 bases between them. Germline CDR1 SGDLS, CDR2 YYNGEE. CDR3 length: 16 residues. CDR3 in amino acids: CASSVGGKGGTTEAFF. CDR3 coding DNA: TGTGCCAGCAGCGTAGGAGGGAAGGGGGGGACCACTGAAGCTTTCTTT. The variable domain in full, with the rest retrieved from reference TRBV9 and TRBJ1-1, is DSGVTQTPKHLITATGQRVTLRCSPRSGDLSVYWYQQSLDQGLQFLIQYYNGEERAKGNILERFSAQQFPDLHSELNLSSLELGDSALYFCASSVGGKGGTTEAFFGQGTRLTVV.

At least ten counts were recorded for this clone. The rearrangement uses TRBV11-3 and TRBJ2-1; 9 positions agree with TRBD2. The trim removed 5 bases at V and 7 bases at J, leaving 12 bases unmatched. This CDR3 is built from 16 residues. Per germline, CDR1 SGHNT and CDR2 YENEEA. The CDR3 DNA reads TGTGCCAGCAGCCCAGTTAGTAGCGGGAGCGTTAATGAGCAGTTCTTC. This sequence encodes CASSPVSSGSVNEQFF.

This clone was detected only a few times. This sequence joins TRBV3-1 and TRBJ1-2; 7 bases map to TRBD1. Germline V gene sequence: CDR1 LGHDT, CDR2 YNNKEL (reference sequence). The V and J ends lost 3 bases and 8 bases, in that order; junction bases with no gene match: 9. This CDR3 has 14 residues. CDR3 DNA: TGTGCCAGCAGCCATGCTACAGGGGCGGGGGGCTACACCTTC. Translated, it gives CASSHATGAGGYTF.

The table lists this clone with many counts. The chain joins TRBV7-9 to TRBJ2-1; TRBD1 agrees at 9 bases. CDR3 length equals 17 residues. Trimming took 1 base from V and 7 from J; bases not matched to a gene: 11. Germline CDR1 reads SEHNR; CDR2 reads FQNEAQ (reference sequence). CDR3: CASSLEAIVGTGNEQFF. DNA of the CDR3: TGTGCCAGCAGCTTAGAGGCTATTGTTGGGACAGGGAATGAGCAGTTCTTC.

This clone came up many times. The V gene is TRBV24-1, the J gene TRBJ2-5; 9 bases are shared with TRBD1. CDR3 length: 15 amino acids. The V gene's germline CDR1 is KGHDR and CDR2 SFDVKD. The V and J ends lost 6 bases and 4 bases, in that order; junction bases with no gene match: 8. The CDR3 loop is CATSSTQGATETQYF. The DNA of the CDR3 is TGTGCCACCAGTTCAACACAGGGGGCCACAGAGACCCAGTACTTC.

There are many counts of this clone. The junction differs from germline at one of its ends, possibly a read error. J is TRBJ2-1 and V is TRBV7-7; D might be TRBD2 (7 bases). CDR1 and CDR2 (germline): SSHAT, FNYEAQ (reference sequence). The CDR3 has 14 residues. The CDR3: CASSWGGPYNEQFF. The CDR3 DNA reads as TGTGCTAGCAGCTGGGGGGGGCCCTACAATGAGCAGTTCTTC.

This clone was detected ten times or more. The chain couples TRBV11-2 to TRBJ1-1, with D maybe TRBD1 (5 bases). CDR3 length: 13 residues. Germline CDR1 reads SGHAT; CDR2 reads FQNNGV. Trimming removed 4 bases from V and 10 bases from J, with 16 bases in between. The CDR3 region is CASSSMGETIAFF. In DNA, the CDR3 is TGTGCCAGCAGCTCCATGGGGGAGACAATAGCTTTCTTT.

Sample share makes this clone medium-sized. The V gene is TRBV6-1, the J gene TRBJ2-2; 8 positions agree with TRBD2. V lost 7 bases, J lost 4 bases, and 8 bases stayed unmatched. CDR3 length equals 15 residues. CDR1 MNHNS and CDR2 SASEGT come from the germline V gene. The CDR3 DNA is TGTGCCAGCACCGGACTAGCCGATTTCACCGGGGAGCTGTTTTTT. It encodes CASTGLADFTGELFF.

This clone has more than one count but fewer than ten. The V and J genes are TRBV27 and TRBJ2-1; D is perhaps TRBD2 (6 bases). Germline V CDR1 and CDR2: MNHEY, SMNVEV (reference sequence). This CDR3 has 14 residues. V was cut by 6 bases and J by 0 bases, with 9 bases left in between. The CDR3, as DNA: TGTGCCAGCAGGGGACTGTCCTCCTACAATGAGCAGTTCTTC. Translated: CASRGLSSYNEQFF.

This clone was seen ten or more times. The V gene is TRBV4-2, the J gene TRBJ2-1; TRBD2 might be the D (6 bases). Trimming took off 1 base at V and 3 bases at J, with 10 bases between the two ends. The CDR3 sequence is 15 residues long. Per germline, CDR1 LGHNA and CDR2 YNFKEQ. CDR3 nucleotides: TGTGCCAGCAGCCAAGTAGCGGAGGACTACAATGAGCAGTTCTTC. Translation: CASSQVAEDYNEQFF.

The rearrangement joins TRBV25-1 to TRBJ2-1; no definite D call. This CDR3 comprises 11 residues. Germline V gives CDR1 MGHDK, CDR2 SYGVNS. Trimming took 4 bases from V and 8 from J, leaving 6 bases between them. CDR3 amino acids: CASSAGDEQFF. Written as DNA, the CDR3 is TGTGCCAGCAGTGCAGGAGATGAGCAGTTCTTC.

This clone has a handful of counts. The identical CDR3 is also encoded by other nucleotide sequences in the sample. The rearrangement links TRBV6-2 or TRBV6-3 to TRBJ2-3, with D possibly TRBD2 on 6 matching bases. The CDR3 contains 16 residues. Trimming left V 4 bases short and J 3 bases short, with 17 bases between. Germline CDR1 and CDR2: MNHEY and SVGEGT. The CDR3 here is CASSSGGGTWTDTQYF. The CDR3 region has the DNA TGTGCCAGCAGTTCCGGTGGGGGGACCTGGACAGATACGCAGTATTTT.

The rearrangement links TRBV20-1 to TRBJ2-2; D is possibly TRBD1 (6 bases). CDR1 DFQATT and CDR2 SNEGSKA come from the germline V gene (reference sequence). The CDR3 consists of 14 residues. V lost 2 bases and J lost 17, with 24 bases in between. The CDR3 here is CSARMDSPTGDLFF. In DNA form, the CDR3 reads TGCAGTGCTAGAATGGACAGTCCAACCGGGGATCTCTTTTTT.

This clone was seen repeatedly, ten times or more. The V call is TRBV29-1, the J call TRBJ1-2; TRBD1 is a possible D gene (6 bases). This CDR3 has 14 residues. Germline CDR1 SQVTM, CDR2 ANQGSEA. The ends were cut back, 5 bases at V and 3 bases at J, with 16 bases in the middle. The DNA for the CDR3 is TGCAGCGTTACCGGGACACAGAACGACTATGGCTACACCTTC. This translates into CSVTGTQNDYGYTF.

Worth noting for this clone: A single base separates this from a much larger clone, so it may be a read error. The CDR3, as DNA: TGTGCCAGCAGTTATCTAGCTGGAGGAACCTCATACAATGAGCAGTTCTTC. The encoded protein is CASSYLAGGTSYNEQFF. The V and J genes are TRBV6-9 and TRBJ2-1; D might be TRBD2 (5 bases). The CDR3 is 17 amino acids. CDR1 and CDR2 (germline): MNHGY, SVAAGI. V was shortened by 2 bases and J by 4 bases, with 18 bases between the two germline ends.

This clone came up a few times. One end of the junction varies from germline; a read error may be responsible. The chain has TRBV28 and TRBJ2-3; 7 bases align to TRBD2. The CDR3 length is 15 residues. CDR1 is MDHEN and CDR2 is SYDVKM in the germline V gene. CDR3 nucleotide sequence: TGTACCAGCAGTTCCACAGCGGGGCGCACAGATACGCAGTATTTT. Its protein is CTSSSTAGRTDTQYF. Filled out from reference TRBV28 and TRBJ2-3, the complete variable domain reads DVKVTQSSRYLVKRTGEKVFLECVQDMDHENMFWYRQDPGLGLRLIYFSYDVKMKEKGDIPEGYSVSREKKERFSLILESASTNQTSMYLCTSSSTAGRTDTQYFGPGTRLTVL.

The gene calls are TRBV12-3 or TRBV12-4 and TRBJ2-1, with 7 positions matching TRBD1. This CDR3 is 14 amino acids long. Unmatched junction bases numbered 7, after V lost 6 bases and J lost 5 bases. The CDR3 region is CASRPMTGHNEQFF. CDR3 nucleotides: TGTGCCAGCAGACCCATGACAGGGCACAATGAGCAGTTCTTC.